This is a list of T cell receptor beta chains from one sample in a study of blood T cell repertoires in COVID-19. Assay: immunoSEQ multiplex PCR; the TCRdb copy retains only in-frame clones and omits some. The top ten clones hold 2.5% to 3% of a sample with 150,000 to 200,000 clones, about 89% of them seen once. The sequenced sample consisted of peripheral blood. All receptors come from a man aged 60-69 years with acute or convalescent COVID-19. Each CDR3 is given with its conserved first and last residue. D genes are given only for firm matches. The size of a clone is reported for some rows only, either as once, few or many, or as a class for expanded clones.

TRBD1,TRBV2,-,CASSVRDRASEAFF
TRBD1,TRBV6-5,-,CASSYTGGNQPQHF
-,TRBV3-1/TRBV3-2,once,CASSQRGQNTEAFF
-,TRBV7-6,-,CASSLAPNLQETQYF
-,TRBV7-9,-,CASAGGDEQFF
TRBD1,TRBV5-1,-,CASSRGQGRTDTQYF
TRBD2,TRBV11-3,-,CASSTGGAETDTQYF
TRBD1,TRBV5-6,few,CASSLRVLSGTVHTEAFF
-,TRBV30,-,CAWSVLRWATF
TRBD2,TRBV9,once,CASSVGLSGGYNEQFF
-,TRBV11-3,-,CASSQGGGELFF
-,TRBV2,few,CASSEEGLSGNTIYF
TRBD1,TRBV7-2,-,CASSSTGANEKLFF
TRBD1,TRBV9,once,CASSVGTGQTPGAFF
-,TRBV12-5,-,CASGLVQRGYLVSGNTIYF
-,TRBV5-6,-,CASSLVSSSLNTGELFF
-,TRBV9,-,CASSVDGINTEAFF
-,TRBV11-3,once,CASSLYYSYEQYF
-,TRBV10-3,-,CAISATGEFFETQYF
-,TRBV11-2,-,CASRQGPEAKNIQYF
TRBD1,TRBV4-1,-,CASSQPGQGEQYF
-,TRBV4-1,-,CASSPDRAYEQYF
-,TRBV5-1,-,CASSLGAGGKEQYF
-,TRBV30,-,CAQGRGNEAFF
TRBD2,TRBV5-6,few,CASSRTGLAGFSYEQYF
-,TRBV18,-,CASSPTRIRSNYGYTF
-,TRBV5-5,once,CASSLRGGGTLDTEAFF
-,TRBV5-8,-,CASSLFPREPYGYTF
-,TRBV9,-,CASSVSGGMGSTEAFF
-,TRBV18,-,CASSLDPGLTSNQPQHF
-,TRBV30,-,CAWSDTNSNQPQHF
TRBD2,TRBV4-1,-,CASSQGLAGTKETQYF
-,TRBV30,-,CAWSSLGGAGNTIYF
TRBD1,TRBV9,-,CASSEGDSSTGELFF
TRBD1,TRBV7-2,-,CASSSAQGAREQYF
-,TRBV15,-,CATSSALGHSFSGNTIYF
-,TRBV6-6,few,CASTPLSSGANVLTF